These T cell receptor beta chains were read from a single sample in a study of blood T cell repertoires in COVID-19. Generated by immunoSEQ multiplex PCR, the TCRdb table keeps only in-frame clones and is missing some. The data show tens of thousands of clones, about three quarters seen once. Sequencing was performed on peripheral blood. Receptor source: a human donor in a cohort sampled during active COVID-19. The CDR3 runs from the conserved cysteine through the conserved F or W. D genes are given only for firm matches. Some rows have no size entry. The others give once, few or many, or a class for an expanded clone.

cdr3_aa cdr3_nt d_call j_call clone_size v_call
CASSIRLRTGANSGANVLTF TGTGCCAGTAGTATAAGACTCCGGACAGGGGCCAACTCTGGGGCCAACGTCCTGACTTTC TRBD1 TRBJ2-6 - TRBV19
CASTYVYGNTIYF TGTGCCAGCACCTATGTTTATGGAAACACCATATATTTT - TRBJ1-3 - TRBV6-6
CARNERWGVSNKNTIYF TGTGCCAGAAATGAGAGATGGGGGGTGAGCAATAAAAACACCATATATTTT - TRBJ1-3 - TRBV7-5
CASSLYQGGYGYTF TGTGCCAGCAGCTTGTATCAGGGTGGCTATGGCTACACCTTC - TRBJ1-2 - TRBV5-6
CSVRHLGTSGSNEQFF TGCAGCGTCCGACACCTTGGGACTAGCGGGAGTAATGAGCAGTTCTTC TRBD2 TRBJ2-1 few TRBV29-1
CASRSPRSSGNTIYF TGTGCCAGCAGATCCCCAAGGAGCTCTGGAAACACCATATATTTT - TRBJ1-3 - TRBV28
CASSQDLFGLAANEQFF TGCGCCAGCAGCCAAGATTTATTCGGACTAGCGGCCAATGAGCAGTTCTTC TRBD2 TRBJ2-1 - TRBV4-1
CASSLGAGFSTDTQYF TGTGCCAGCAGCTTGGGTGCGGGGTTTAGCACAGATACGCAGTATTTT - TRBJ2-3 - TRBV7-9
CASSRDRGVEKLFF TGTGCCAGCTCCCGGGACAGGGGAGTTGAAAAACTGTTTTTT TRBD1 TRBJ1-4 - TRBV27
CASSSAPDNIKYF TGTGCCAGCAGCTCCGCTCCGGACAACATAAAGTACTTC - TRBJ2-5 - TRBV5-5
CATKDRDHSSEAFF TGTGCCACCAAGGACAGGGACCATAGTAGTGAAGCTTTCTTT TRBD1 TRBJ1-1 few TRBV10-3
CASSQTFGEGRRETQYF TGTGCCAGCAGCCAAACGTTTGGGGAGGGGAGGAGAGAGACCCAGTACTTC TRBD2 TRBJ2-5 - TRBV3-1/TRBV3-2
CASSLDYSGSTDTQYF TGTGCCAGCAGCTTGGATTATTCAGGGAGCACAGATACGCAGTATTTT - TRBJ2-3 - TRBV5-5
CATRVGLAGERGQFF TGTGCCACCCGAGTAGGACTAGCGGGAGAGCGCGGGCAGTTCTTC TRBD2 TRBJ2-1 once TRBV19
CASSFRTTYNEQFF TGTGCCAGCAGTTTCAGGACAACCTACAATGAGCAGTTCTTC - TRBJ2-1 few TRBV28
CASSLTSGQETQYF TGTGCCAGCAGCTTGACTAGCGGACAAGAGACCCAGTACTTC TRBD2 TRBJ2-5 - TRBV5-4
CASSFWGGSEKLFF TGTGCCAGCAGTTTTTGGGGGGGGAGTGAAAAACTGTTTTTT - TRBJ1-4 - TRBV28
CASSRDRLSGNEQFF TGTGCCAGCAGCCGAGACAGGTTATCGGGCAATGAGCAGTTCTTC - TRBJ2-1 - TRBV27
CASSSSGGGSYEQYF TGTGCCAGCAGCTCTAGCGGAGGGGGTTCCTACGAGCAGTACTTC - TRBJ2-7 - TRBV7-8
CASSLAATNTGELFF TGTGCCAGCAGCCTAGCGGCAACGAACACCGGGGAGCTGTTTTTT TRBD2 TRBJ2-2 few TRBV27
CASSENALKLFF TGTGCCAGCAGTGAAAATGCGCTAAAACTGTTTTTT - TRBJ1-4 - TRBV2
CSVLTATGAGSPLHF TGCAGCGTCCTCACCGCGACAGGGGCGGGTTCACCCCTCCACTTT TRBD1 TRBJ1-6 - TRBV29-1
CASSPQRRAGSTDTQYF TGTGCCAGCAGTCCCCAGCGCCGGGCGGGAAGCACAGATACGCAGTATTTT - TRBJ2-3 - TRBV28
CASSLESGASPLHF TGCGCCAGCAGCTTGGAGTCAGGGGCTTCACCCCTCCACTTT - TRBJ1-6 - TRBV5-1
CASSPQDRRTGELFF TGTGCCAGCTCACCACAAGACAGGCGAACCGGGGAGCTGTTTTTT - TRBJ2-2 - TRBV18
CASSRDRVYNEQFF TGTGCCAGCAGCCGGGACAGGGTTTACAATGAGCAGTTCTTC TRBD1 TRBJ2-1 - TRBV9
CATSRDTLAAAGNTIYF TGTGCCACCAGCAGAGATACCCTCGCGGCAGCTGGAAACACCATATATTTT - TRBJ1-3 - TRBV15
CASSKGQLAYEQYF TGTGCCAGCAGCAAGGGACAGCTGGCCTACGAGCAGTACTTC - TRBJ2-7 - TRBV21-1
CASSPGTGFYEQYF TGTGCCAGCAGCCCAGGGACAGGGTTCTACGAGCAGTACTTC TRBD1 TRBJ2-7 - TRBV5-6
CASSPGTVTGELFF TGTGCCAGCAGCCCAGGGACAGTCACCGGGGAGCTGTTTTTT TRBD1 TRBJ2-2 - TRBV9
CASSSYLAGSYNEQFF TGTGCCAGCAGTTCCTATTTAGCGGGCTCTTACAATGAGCAGTTCTTC TRBD2 TRBJ2-1 - TRBV28
CASSHALAGGPYEQYF TGTGCCAGCAGCCATGCACTAGCGGGAGGGCCGTACGAGCAGTACTTC TRBD2 TRBJ2-7 - TRBV3-1/TRBV3-2
CASSAGLAGGPANQYF TGTGCCAGCAGCGCGGGACTAGCGGGAGGGCCAGCGAACCAGTACTTC TRBD2 TRBJ2-5 - TRBV5-5
CASSYLGTPKKATEAFF TGTGCCAGCAGTTACCTCGGGACACCCAAAAAGGCGACTGAAGCTTTCTTT - TRBJ1-1 - TRBV27
CASSYLAGELREETQYF TGTGCCAGCAGTTACCTAGCGGGAGAGCTTAGGGAAGAGACCCAGTACTTC TRBD2 TRBJ2-5 once TRBV6-2/TRBV6-3
CASSSTGSNYNEQFF TGTGCCAGCAGCTCTACAGGCAGTAACTACAATGAGCAGTTCTTC - TRBJ2-1 - TRBV7-2
CASSVARVSNQPQHF TGTGCCAGTAGTGTGGCCCGGGTCTCTAATCAGCCCCAGCATTTT - TRBJ1-5 - TRBV19
CASTDLNRGRGEQYF TGTGCCAGCACCGACCTGAACAGGGGGAGGGGCGAGCAGTACTTC - TRBJ2-7 once TRBV28
CASTQWGSGNHEQYF TGTGCCAGCACCCAATGGGGTAGCGGGAACCACGAGCAGTACTTC TRBD2 TRBJ2-7 - TRBV28
CASNMVGRGANVLTF TGTGCCAGCAATATGGTTGGGAGAGGGGCCAACGTCCTGACTTTC - TRBJ2-6 once TRBV27
CASSQSGAGETQYF TGTGCCAGCAGCCAGAGCGGGGCGGGAGAGACCCAGTACTTC TRBD2 TRBJ2-5 once TRBV14
CASSFNAQGGTPSSYEQYF TGTGCCAGCAGCTTCAACGCGCAGGGAGGTACCCCGAGCTCCTACGAGCAGTACTTC - TRBJ2-7 few TRBV7-8
CSVPGGPREQYF TGCAGCGTTCCGGGAGGGCCTCGGGAGCAGTACTTC TRBD2 TRBJ2-7 - TRBV29-1
CASSPTGTGGNSGAFF TGTGCCAGCAGCCCGACCGGGACAGGGGGAAATTCTGGTGCTTTCTTT TRBD1 TRBJ1-1 few TRBV7-2
CSATPSGTGAVEQFF TGCAGCGCTACCCCGTCCGGGACAGGGGCGGTTGAGCAGTTCTTC TRBD1 TRBJ2-1 - TRBV29-1
CATLHPSSYNEQFF TGTGCCACCTTACACCCCAGCTCCTACAATGAGCAGTTCTTC - TRBJ2-1 - TRBV6-5